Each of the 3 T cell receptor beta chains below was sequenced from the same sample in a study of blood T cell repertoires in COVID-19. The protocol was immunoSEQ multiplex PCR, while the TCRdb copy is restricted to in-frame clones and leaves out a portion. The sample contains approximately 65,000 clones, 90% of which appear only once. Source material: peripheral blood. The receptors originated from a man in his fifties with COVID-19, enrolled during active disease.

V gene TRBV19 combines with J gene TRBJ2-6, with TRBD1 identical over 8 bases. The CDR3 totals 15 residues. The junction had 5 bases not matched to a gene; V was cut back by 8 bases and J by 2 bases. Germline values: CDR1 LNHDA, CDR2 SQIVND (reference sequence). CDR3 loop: CASLQQGAGANVLTF. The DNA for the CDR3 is TGTGCCAGTCTCCAACAGGGGGCTGGGGCCAACGTCCTGACTTTC.

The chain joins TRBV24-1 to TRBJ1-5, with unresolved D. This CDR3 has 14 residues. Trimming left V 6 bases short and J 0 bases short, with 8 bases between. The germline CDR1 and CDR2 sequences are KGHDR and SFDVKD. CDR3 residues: CATSHSYSNQPQHF. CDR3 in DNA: TGTGCCACCAGTCACAGTTATAGCAATCAGCCCCAGCATTTT.

CDR3 residues: CASSPGLALVDTQYF. The CDR3 DNA reads as TGTGCCAGCAGCCCGGGACTAGCGTTAGTGGATACGCAGTATTTT. The rearrangement uses TRBV7-2 and TRBJ2-3; 10 bases fit TRBD2. The CDR3 runs 15 residues. V trimming: 5 bases; J trimming: 6 bases; junction bases outside the gene matches: 8. Per the germline V gene, CDR1 is SGHTA and CDR2 is FQGNSA.